Listed here are 30 T cell receptor beta chains from one sample, sequenced in a study of blood T cell repertoires in COVID-19. The method was immunoSEQ multiplex PCR; TCRdb's version includes in-frame clones alone and lacks a portion of them. The sample carries 220,000 or so clones, about 80% recorded once. The sequenced sample was PBMCs or T cells enriched from blood (not recorded which). The origin of the receptors is a woman aged 40 to 49 with acute COVID-19.

The chain uses TRBV7-2 and TRBJ2-2; 8 bases are shared with TRBD1. This CDR3 region has 16 residues. Germline lookup yields CDR1 SGHTA and CDR2 FQGNSA. The V gene end was trimmed by 4 bases and the J gene end by 0 bases; junction bases not matched to a gene: 4. The chain's CDR3 is CASSSATGANTGELFF. The DNA for the CDR3 is TGTGCCAGCAGCTCCGCGACAGGGGCGAACACCGGGGAGCTGTTTTTT.

This clone was seen only a few times. The chain uses TRBV5-5 and TRBJ1-3; 8 nucleotides line up with TRBD1. J gave up 0 bases and V 1 base, and 0 bases lay outside the gene matches. In germline, CDR1 is SGHKS, CDR2 YYEKEE (reference sequence). The length of the CDR3 is 15 residues. CDR3 nucleotides: TGTGCCAGCAGCTTGACAGGGGGCTCTGGAAACACCATATATTTT. Translating it yields CASSLTGGSGNTIYF.

The chain carries TRBV28 and TRBJ1-3; TRBD1 might be the D (6 bases). The CDR3 is 15 residues long. Germline V gene data show CDR1 as MDHEN and CDR2 as SYDVKM. V was trimmed by 8 bases and J by 0 bases, leaving 14 bases between them. The CDR3 coding sequence is TGTGCCAGCCAGGGCGGGGGCTACTCTGGAAACACCATATATTTT. It is translated as CASQGGGYSGNTIYF.

The gene calls are TRBV29-1 and TRBJ1-2; D perhaps matches TRBD1 (5 bases). The CDR3 is made up of 15 amino acids. V was clipped by 7 bases and J by 0 bases, with 18 bases between them. CDR1 and CDR2 from the germline V gene are SQVTM and ANQGSEA. CDR3: CSAGVTGITNYGYTF. The CDR3 DNA follows: TGCAGCGCGGGCGTAACAGGAATTACTAACTATGGCTACACCTTC.

Written as DNA, the CDR3 is TGCGCCAGCAGCCAACGACAGGGGGGAGAAAAACTGTTTTTT. Protein: CASSQRQGGEKLFF. The chain links TRBV4-1 to TRBJ1-4; 9 bases line up with TRBD1. Germline V gene data show CDR1 as MGHRA and CDR2 as YSYEKL. V lost 2 bases to trimming and J lost 8 bases; unmatched junction nucleotides: 3. The CDR3 totals 14 residues.

The chain combines TRBV25-1 with TRBJ2-1; 14 positions match TRBD2. The length of the CDR3 is 15 residues. The V gene end was trimmed by 8 bases and the J gene end by 7 bases; junction bases not matched to a gene: 7. Germline assignment: CDR1 MGHDK and CDR2 SYGVNS. The CDR3 loop reads CASGTSGRSYNEQFF. As DNA, the CDR3 is TGTGCCAGCGGGACTAGCGGGAGATCATATAATGAGCAGTTCTTC. Based on the CDR3 plus reference TRBV25-1 and TRBJ2-1, the full variable domain is EADIYQTPRYLVIGTGKKITLECSQTMGHDKMYWYQQDPGMELHLIHYSYGVNSTEKGDLSSESTVSRIRTEHFPLTLESARPSHTSQYLCASGTSGRSYNEQFFGPGTRLTVL.

This clone was seen once. The chain is built from TRBV5-4 and TRBJ1-2, with 9 bases lining up with TRBD1. This CDR3 has 16 amino acids. V shed 1 base, J shed 4 bases, and the junction held 8 bases outside the gene matches. Per the germline V gene, CDR1 is SGHNT and CDR2 is YYREEE (reference sequence). The CDR3 region is CASSLPDRGLIYGYTF. CDR3 DNA: TGTGCCAGCAGCTTGCCGGACAGGGGACTTATCTATGGCTACACCTTC.

Concerning this clone: This CDR3 is also generated by other DNA sequences in the sample. The chain has TRBV18 and TRBJ2-3; 11 bases map to TRBD2. The CDR3 consists of 16 residues. Trimming took 1 base from V and 2 from J; bases not matched to a gene: 2. Germline CDR1 is KGHSH and CDR2 is LQKENI. The CDR3 bases are TGTGCCAGCTCACCACTAGCGGGGGGGCTCACAGATACGCAGTATTTT. Its translation: CASSPLAGGLTDTQYF.

The V gene is TRBV28, the J gene TRBJ1-1; D remains ambiguous. Per germline, CDR1 MDHEN and CDR2 SYDVKM. The CDR3 totals 14 residues. The V end was cut by 3 bases, the J end by 1 base, with 9 bases between. In DNA, the CDR3 is TGTGCCAGCAGTTTCGGGAGCAGGAACACTGAAGCTTTCTTT. It specifies CASSFGSRNTEAFF.

This sequence joins TRBV19 and TRBJ1-5; D unclear. The CDR3 spans 11 residues. With 6 bases removed from V and 12 bases from J, the gap between germline ends came to 12 bases. Germline V gene lookup returns CDR1 LNHDA and CDR2 SQIVND (reference sequence). The DNA for the CDR3 is TGTGCCAGTAGCCTCGGTACGAGCCAGCATTTT. Protein product: CASSLGTSQHF.

The chain employs TRBV4-3 and TRBJ1-4, with 7 bases identical to TRBD1. The CDR3 covers 15 residues. J was trimmed by 2 bases and V by 0 bases; bases with no gene match: 0. The germline gives CDR1 LGHNA, CDR2 YSLEER. The CDR3 DNA follows: TGCGCCAGCAGCCAAGAGACAGGGACTAATGAAAAACTGTTTTTT. Translation: CASSQETGTNEKLFF.

The count of this clone is one. CDR3 sequence: CSASLAGGTKNIQYF. CDR3 nucleotide sequence: TGCAGTGCTAGTCTAGCGGGGGGAACCAAAAACATTCAGTACTTC. V and J are TRBV20-1 and TRBJ2-4; 11 bases are a match to TRBD2. There are 15 residues in the CDR3. V shed 3 bases, J shed 2 bases, and the junction held 3 bases outside the gene matches. CDR1 and CDR2 from the germline V gene are DFQATT and SNEGSKA (reference sequence).

The J gene is TRBJ2-7, the V gene TRBV6-4, with TRBD2 matching over 12 bases. The germline CDR1 and CDR2 sequences are MRHNA and SNTAGT. J gave up 6 bases and V 0 bases, and 3 bases lay outside the gene matches. This CDR3 has 15 amino acids. The CDR3 coding sequence is TGTGCCAGCAGTGACTCGACTAGCGGGAGCTCCGAGCAGTACTTC. This gives the protein CASSDSTSGSSEQYF.

J is TRBJ2-4 and V is TRBV19; 7 bases are a match to TRBD1. The CDR3 totals 15 residues. With V trimmed by 7 bases and J by 4 bases, 10 bases remained unmatched. Germline-derived CDR1 and CDR2 are LNHDA and SQIVND (reference sequence). CDR3 sequence (DNA): TGTGCCAGTACTGAATTCACAGGGGTAAAAAACATTCAGTACTTC. The encoded protein is CASTEFTGVKNIQYF.

The chain uses TRBV19 and TRBJ2-5; TRBD1 agrees at 7 bases. Per the germline V gene, CDR1 is LNHDA and CDR2 is SQIVND (reference sequence). V was clipped by 6 bases and J by 2 bases; unmatched bases: 9. The CDR3 is 15 amino acids. The chain's CDR3 is CASSSRTGEQETQYF. The CDR3 nucleotides read TGTGCCAGTAGCTCCCGGACAGGCGAACAAGAGACCCAGTACTTC.

The CDR3 region is CASSSPGRQETQYF. The CDR3 DNA sequence: TGTGCCAGCAGTTCCCCTGGCAGGCAAGAGACCCAGTACTTC. V and J are TRBV6-5 and TRBJ2-5; no clear D gene. The germline V gene has CDR1 MNHEY and CDR2 SVGAGI. This CDR3 contains 14 residues. Trimming removed 4 bases at V and 2 bases at J, with 11 bases between.

As for this clone: A read error may produce the germline difference seen at one junction end. The J gene is TRBJ1-5, the V gene TRBV19; 10 bases line up with TRBD1. Germline V gene sequence: CDR1 LNHDA, CDR2 SQIVND (reference sequence). The CDR3 loop spans 13 amino acids. CDR3 loop: CASSATGGAYGLF. CDR3 bases: TGTGCCAGTAGTGCGACAGGGGGCGCGTATGGCCTTTTT.

The V and J genes are TRBV10-3 and TRBJ2-1; 10 bases map to TRBD2. The ends lost 11 bases at V and 4 bases at J; junction bases unmatched: 8. This CDR3 is 14 amino acids long. The germline CDR1 and CDR2 sequences are ENHRY and SYGVKD. The CDR3 region is CASNSGGPYNEQFF. The CDR3 DNA follows: TGTGCCTCTAATAGCGGGGGGCCTTACAATGAGCAGTTCTTC.

This rearrangement joins TRBV5-1 to TRBJ2-1; TRBD2 matches 7 bases. This CDR3 has 17 residues. The V gene end was trimmed by 3 bases and the J gene end by 0 bases; junction bases not matched to a gene: 9. CDR1 is SGHRS and CDR2 is YFSETQ in the germline V gene. CDR3 residues: CASSSLGEGHSYNEQFF. CDR3 nucleotide sequence: TGCGCCAGCAGCTCGCTCGGGGAGGGTCACTCCTACAATGAGCAGTTCTTC.

The rearrangement joins TRBV9 to TRBJ2-1; 11 bases align to TRBD1. Germline V gives CDR1 SGDLS, CDR2 YYNGEE. This CDR3 has 15 amino acids. The V and J ends lost 3 bases and 7 bases, in that order; junction bases with no gene match: 6. The CDR3 reads CASSDGDRGTNEQFF. The DNA of the CDR3 is TGTGCCAGCAGCGATGGGGACAGGGGGACGAATGAGCAGTTCTTC.

The chain couples TRBV5-8 to TRBJ2-3; 8 positions match TRBD1. Germline loops: CDR1 SGHTS, CDR2 YDEGEE. Losses at the gene ends were 0 bases for V and 3 bases for J; bases not matched to a gene: 0. This CDR3 has 14 residues. CDR3 DNA: TGTGCCAGCAGCTTGGACAGGGGGACAGATACGCAGTATTTT. Translated: CASSLDRGTDTQYF. The full variable domain, rest sourced from reference TRBV5-8 and TRBJ2-3, is EAGVTQSPTHLIKTRGQQATLRCSPISGHTSVYWYQQALGLGLQFLLWYDEGEERNRGNFPPRFSGRQFPNYSSELNVNALELEDSALYLCASSLDRGTDTQYFGPGTRLTVL.

The V gene is TRBV7-2, the J gene TRBJ2-5, with TRBD2 identical over 7 bases. Germline CDR1 reads SGHTA; CDR2 reads FQGNSA. This CDR3 has 15 amino acids. Trimming removed 2 bases from V and 3 bases from J; junction bases left unmatched: 6. CDR3 in amino acids: CASSLPSGSKETQYF. In DNA form, the CDR3 reads TGTGCCAGCAGCTTACCTAGCGGAAGTAAAGAGACCCAGTACTTC.

The chain combines TRBV7-8 with TRBJ2-1; the match to TRBD2 covers 8 bases. Germline values: CDR1 SGHVS, CDR2 FQNEAQ. There are 16 residues in the CDR3. The junction had 6 bases not matched to a gene; V was cut back by 3 bases and J by 2 bases. The CDR3 DNA follows: TGTGCCAGCAGCTTGGTGGGGGGACTAGCCTACAATGAGCAGTTCTTC. Translated: CASSLVGGLAYNEQFF.

This clone was observed a single time. V is TRBV2 and J is TRBJ2-1, with TRBD1 identical over 7 bases. Trimming removed 4 bases from V and 5 bases from J; junction bases left unmatched: 8. The CDR3 runs 15 residues. Per the germline V gene, CDR1 is SNHLY and CDR2 is FYNNEI. Written as DNA, the CDR3 is TGTGCCAGCAGTGGACAGGGTCTAGTAAACAATGAGCAGTTCTTC. It yields the protein CASSGQGLVNNEQFF.

The chain employs TRBV30 and TRBJ1-1; weak D call: TRBD1 (5 bases). V was pared by 6 bases and J by 5 bases, with 22 bases between. The germline V gene encodes CDR1 GTSNPN and CDR2 SVGIG (reference sequence). The CDR3 sequence is 15 residues long. Here the CDR3 reads CACQISGGVFTEAFF. The CDR3 nucleotides are TGTGCCTGCCAGATTAGTGGGGGGGTATTTACTGAAGCTTTCTTT.

This clone was detected only once. The chain joins TRBV3-1 (or the pseudogene TRBV3-2) to TRBJ1-2; possible D gene TRBD1, 5 bases. CDR1 is LGHDT and CDR2 is YNNKEL in the germline V gene (reference sequence). Trimming took off 1 base at V and 8 bases at J, with 11 bases between the two ends. This CDR3 comprises 13 residues. This chain's CDR3 is CASSQGTWGGYTF. CDR3 sequence (DNA): TGTGCCAGCAGCCAAGGGACATGGGGAGGCTACACCTTC.

Comments on this clone: Other DNA sequences from this sample encode an identical CDR3 as well. This rearrangement joins TRBV19 to TRBJ2-2; 7 bases are shared with TRBD2. Germline assignment: CDR1 LNHDA and CDR2 SQIVND (reference sequence). This CDR3 contains 16 residues. The V segment lost 3 bases and the J segment 5 bases; nucleotides outside the gene matches: 9. CDR3 in amino acids: CASSIGLGLITGELFF. In DNA form, the CDR3 reads TGTGCCAGTAGTATCGGACTAGGACTAATTACCGGGGAGCTGTTTTTT.

V usage is TRBV29-1 and J usage is TRBJ2-1; tentative D call: TRBD2 (5 bases). This CDR3 is built from 11 residues. With 4 bases removed from V and 6 bases from J, the gap between germline ends came to 7 bases. Germline-derived CDR1 and CDR2 are SQVTM and ANQGSEA. Here the CDR3 reads CSVGEINEQFF. Here the CDR3 DNA reads TGCAGCGTTGGGGAGATCAATGAGCAGTTCTTC.

This clone was counted a few times. The rearrangement joins TRBV6-5 to TRBJ2-1, with D maybe TRBD1 (5 bases). The CDR3 contains 11 residues. Germline CDR1 reads MNHEY; CDR2 reads SVGAGI. Trimming stripped 8 bases from V and 8 bases from J, with 10 bases between. The CDR3 sequence: CASDSRHEQFF. CDR3 nucleotides: TGTGCCAGCGACAGCCGGCATGAGCAGTTCTTC.

The rearrangement links TRBV27 to TRBJ2-3; 10 bases align to TRBD2. Germline V CDR1 and CDR2: MNHEY, SMNVEV (reference sequence). The CDR3 consists of 16 residues. V trimming: 3 bases; J trimming: 2 bases; junction bases outside the gene matches: 5. DNA of the CDR3: TGTGCCAGCAGTTTCCTAGCGGGAGAGGTCACAGATACGCAGTATTTT. It specifies CASSFLAGEVTDTQYF.